This note documents a single TCR beta chain sequence. Its antigen is still unknown. The junction does not match germline at one end; this may be a read error. This sample was included in a study of blood T cells in healthy people across ages. Study details: The capture of about one barcoded beta molecule per two T cells was achieved by template switching. Findings and limits, study-wide: It was the long-lived donors that had more naive CD4+ cells and higher diversity than aged donors.

A second PCR of about 7 to 12 cycles used a sample-barcoded 5' primer and a J-beta primer mix. TCRdb passed the 5' RACE reads through MiXCR, listing each CDR3 protein once. The sample shows about 680,000 distinct CDR3 sequences, over 45% of them seen only once. The CDR3 totals 14 residues. The specimen was blood. This chain uses TRBV12-3 or TRBV12-4 with TRBJ1-2; tentatively, D is TRBD1 (6 bases). The clonotype originates from a woman aged 60-70 years in good health. In DNA, the CDR3 is TGTGTCAGCGGTAGGACCTCAACAGGGAGTGACTACACCTTC. Translating gives CVSGRTSTGSDYTF.